The 27 T cell receptor beta chains below all came from one sample that was sequenced in a study of shared clonotypes between healthy human individuals. Libraries were prepared by immunoSEQ multiplex PCR; TCRdb keeps only in-frame clonotypes and omits some of them. The sample lists some 1.4 million clones; 95% to 97% were seen once. The sequenced material came from naive CD4+ T cells sorted from blood. Subset described: CD45RA+ positively selected. These receptors came from a man aged 25 to 40 in good health.

The gene calls are TRBV2 and TRBJ1-3, with a tentative D call TRBD1 (6 bases). Germline V gene sequence: CDR1 SNHLY, CDR2 FYNNEI. This CDR3 is 14 amino acids long. V lost 2 bases to trimming and J lost 2 bases, with 7 bases between them. In nucleotides, the CDR3 is TGTGCCAGCAGTGAATCAGGGGCTGGAAACACCATATATTTT. Encoded protein: CASSESGAGNTIYF.

The chain couples TRBV5-6 to TRBJ1-5; D ambiguous. This CDR3 spans 12 amino acids. The germline V and J ends were trimmed by 3 bases and 4 bases, with 5 bases remaining between them. CDR1 is SGHDT, CDR2 YYEEEE, per germline. The CDR3 DNA is TGTGCCAGCAGCTCGCCGAATCAGCCCCAGCATTTT. This gives the protein CASSSPNQPQHF.

This rearrangement joins TRBV19 to TRBJ1-1; 7 bases are shared with TRBD1. The V gene's germline CDR1 is LNHDA and CDR2 SQIVND (reference sequence). J was trimmed by 8 bases and V by 8 bases; bases with no gene match: 17. CDR3 length equals 15 residues. CDR3 residues: CASCGYIGTAREAFF. The CDR3 DNA is TGTGCCAGTTGCGGATACATCGGGACAGCCAGAGAAGCTTTCTTT.

The rearrangement links TRBV11-2 to TRBJ2-2; tentative D call: TRBD2 (5 bases). This CDR3 comprises 15 residues. The V end was cut by 3 bases, the J end by 1 base, with 9 bases between. Germline CDR1 is SGHAT and CDR2 is FQNNGV. Written as DNA, the CDR3 is TGTGCCAGCAGCTTGGCGGGCCTGAACACCGGGGAGCTGTTTTTT. This encodes CASSLAGLNTGELFF.

The chain has TRBV5-4 and TRBJ1-4; perhaps TRBD1 as D (5 bases). The V and J ends lost 2 bases and 3 bases respectively, with 11 bases between them. This CDR3 is built from 15 residues. Germline V gene sequence: CDR1 SGHNT, CDR2 YYREEE (reference sequence). As DNA, the CDR3 is TGTGCCAGCAGCTTACGGGGGGGAGCTAATGAAAAACTGTTTTTT. Translation gives CASSLRGGANEKLFF.

This chain connects TRBV18 to TRBJ2-7, with D perhaps TRBD1 (6 bases). The CDR3 sequence is 14 residues long. The germline CDR1 and CDR2 sequences are KGHSH and LQKENI. V lost 0 bases and J 3 bases, leaving 9 bases between the germline ends. CDR3 sequence (DNA): TGTGCCAGCTCACCACCAACAGGGCACTACGAGCAGTACTTC. It yields the protein CASSPPTGHYEQYF.

V usage is TRBV14 and J usage is TRBJ2-5; D possibly corresponds to TRBD2 (6 bases). The CDR3 extends over 17 amino acids. The V gene's germline CDR1 is SGHDN and CDR2 FVKESK. V lost 5 bases to trimming and J lost 1 base, with 20 bases between them. Here the CDR3 reads CASSTTPREEGQETQYF. CDR3 bases: TGTGCCAGCAGCACTACACCCAGGGAGGAGGGCCAAGAGACCCAGTACTTC.

This chain uses TRBV10-1 with TRBJ2-7; D might be TRBD2 (5 bases). This CDR3 is 15 amino acids long. Germline lookup yields CDR1 WNHNN and CDR2 SYGVQD (reference sequence). V was pared by 3 bases and J by 2 bases, with 14 bases between. For the CDR3, the DNA is TGCGCCAGCAGTGACTCGGGATCCTCTCCCTACGAGCAGTACTTC. Encoded protein: CASSDSGSSPYEQYF.

The CDR3 coding sequence is TGTGCCAGCAGTGACCGCGGGAGGGCCACAGAGACCCAGTACTTC. Its protein product is CASSDRGRATETQYF. The chain is built from TRBV2 and TRBJ2-5; TRBD2 agrees at 9 bases. V shed 3 bases and J 4 bases; nucleotides not matched to a gene: 6. Germline loops: CDR1 SNHLY, CDR2 FYNNEI. The CDR3 sequence is 15 residues long. Variable domain in full (rest from reference TRBV2 and TRBJ2-5): EPEVTQTPSHQVTQMGQEVILRCVPISNHLYFYWYRQILGQKVEFLVSFYNNEISEKSEIFDDQFSVERPDGSNFTLKIRSTKLEDSAMYFCASSDRGRATETQYFGPGTRLLVL.

The V gene is TRBV10-1, the J gene TRBJ2-1, with TRBD2 matching 9 bases. The V and J ends lost 2 bases and 7 bases, in that order; junction bases with no gene match: 9. Germline lookup yields CDR1 WNHNN and CDR2 SYGVQD (reference sequence). The CDR3 runs 16 residues. In DNA, the CDR3 is TGCGCCAGCAGTGAGAAATTGGGCGGGAGGGGAAATGAGCAGTTCTTC. This encodes CASSEKLGGRGNEQFF.

V is TRBV19 and J is TRBJ2-1, with D possibly being TRBD1 or TRBD2 (5 bases each). The CDR3 extends over 12 amino acids. Germline V gives CDR1 LNHDA, CDR2 SQIVND (reference sequence). V was clipped by 6 bases and J by 6 bases, with 9 bases between them. CDR3 sequence: CASSLRGNEQFF. DNA for the CDR3: TGTGCCAGTAGCTTGAGGGGCAATGAGCAGTTCTTC.

This clone was counted once. The chain combines TRBV10-1 with TRBJ1-1, with D possibly matching TRBD1 (6 bases). Per germline, CDR1 WNHNN and CDR2 SYGVQD (reference sequence). The ends were cut back, 2 bases at V and 5 bases at J, with 18 bases in the middle. The CDR3 consists of 16 residues. The CDR3 DNA follows: TGCGCCAGCAGTGAGCCTCCGAGGGGGGCGTCAACTGAAGCTTTCTTT. Protein sequence: CASSEPPRGASTEAFF.

V usage is TRBV5-4 and J usage is TRBJ2-2; no clear D gene. From germline, CDR1 is SGHNT and CDR2 YYREEE (reference sequence). The CDR3 is 15 residues long. Trimming pared 1 base from V and 3 bases from J, leaving 10 bases between. CDR3 loop: CASSLRAGHTGELFF. As DNA, the CDR3 is TGTGCCAGCAGCTTGAGGGCAGGTCACACCGGGGAGCTGTTTTTT.

This clone was seen a single time. The chain combines TRBV7-7 with TRBJ2-5; 7 bases are shared with TRBD2. CDR3 length equals 16 residues. V lost 1 base and J lost 4; bases outside the gene matches: 9. Germline CDR1 reads SSHAT; CDR2 reads FNYEAQ (reference sequence). Here the CDR3 reads CASSLGSAGIGETQYF. In DNA form, the CDR3 reads TGTGCCAGCAGCTTAGGCTCAGCGGGGATTGGAGAGACCCAGTACTTC.

This clone was detected only once. This chain connects TRBV6-1 to TRBJ2-3; D may be TRBD1 or TRBD2 (6 bases each). This CDR3 comprises 13 residues. Trimming took 7 bases from V and 3 from J, leaving 11 bases between them. Germline CDR1 is MNHNS and CDR2 is SASEGT. CDR3 residues: CASTGGTTDTQYF. CDR3 nucleotide sequence: TGTGCCAGCACGGGCGGGACAACAGATACGCAGTATTTT.

V is TRBV27 and J is TRBJ2-7; maybe TRBD1 (6 bases). V dropped 3 bases and J dropped 7 bases, with 16 bases sitting between them. Germline V lookup: CDR1 MNHEY, CDR2 SMNVEV (reference sequence). The CDR3 runs 14 residues. CDR3 DNA sequence: TGTGCCAGCAGTTTTTCGGGGACACTGGGAGAGCAGTACTTC. It yields the protein CASSFSGTLGEQYF.

The gene calls are TRBV11-2 and TRBJ2-1; D perhaps matches TRBD2 (6 bases). This CDR3 has 15 residues. Between the trimmed V and J ends, which lost 1 base and 8 bases, there was a span of 15 bases. Germline V gene data show CDR1 as SGHAT and CDR2 as FQNNGV. The DNA for the CDR3 is TGTGCCAGCAGCTTAGCCCCTCGGAGGGGCGATGAGCAGTTCTTC. Protein: CASSLAPRRGDEQFF.

The V gene is TRBV29-1, the J gene TRBJ2-1; perhaps D is TRBD1 or TRBD2 (5 bases each). The CDR3 has 16 amino acids. The ends were cut back, 6 bases at V and 1 base at J, with 19 bases in the middle. Germline values: CDR1 SQVTM, CDR2 ANQGSEA. The CDR3 loop is CSVTTGPHSSYNEQFF. For the CDR3, the DNA is TGCAGCGTCACCACGGGACCTCACTCATCCTACAATGAGCAGTTCTTC.

V gene TRBV11-2 combines with J gene TRBJ2-3; D unresolved. V gave up 3 bases and J gave up 3 bases, with 13 bases separating them. Germline CDR1 is SGHAT and CDR2 is FQNNGV. The CDR3 spans 15 residues. For the CDR3, the DNA is TGTGCCAGCAGCTTTCGGGCTACGCCGACAGATACGCAGTATTTT. Translation: CASSFRATPTDTQYF.

The chain links TRBV11-2 to TRBJ2-6; 7 bases agree with TRBD1. Unmatched junction bases numbered 12, after V lost 5 bases and J lost 2 bases. The length of the CDR3 is 18 residues. The germline gives CDR1 SGHAT, CDR2 FQNNGV. CDR3 in DNA: TGTGCCAGCAGCCGTCAATTTGACAGGGTCCCTGGGGCCAACGTCCTGACTTTC. Residues: CASSRQFDRVPGANVLTF.

This clone was recorded only once. The chain employs TRBV19 and TRBJ2-2, with 7 bases lining up with TRBD2. Per the germline V gene, CDR1 is LNHDA and CDR2 is SQIVND (reference sequence). V dropped 5 bases and J dropped 11; count of bases not matched to a gene: 20. There are 17 residues in the CDR3. DNA for the CDR3: TGTGCCAGTAGTCAAACCCGGGACTATCGAAACCAAACCGAGCTGTTTTTT. This translates into CASSQTRDYRNQTELFF.

The V gene is TRBV29-1, the J gene TRBJ2-7; TRBD1 matches at 8 bases. Germline lookup yields CDR1 SQVTM and CDR2 ANQGSEA. The ends lost 7 bases at V and 3 bases at J; junction bases unmatched: 8. The CDR3 length is 13 residues. In DNA form, the CDR3 reads TGCAGCGCTCGGGACAGGTACGGCTACGAGCAGTACTTC. This sequence encodes CSARDRYGYEQYF.

This chain links TRBV28 with TRBJ1-5, with 9 bases fitting TRBD1. The V gene end was trimmed by 3 bases and the J gene end by 2 bases; junction bases not matched to a gene: 14. CDR1 and CDR2 from the germline V gene are MDHEN and SYDVKM. The CDR3 loop spans 19 amino acids. CDR3 sequence (DNA): TGTGCCAGCAGTTTTGCTGGACAGGGGCTAGGGGGGGGCAATCAGCCCCAGCATTTT. Encoded protein: CASSFAGQGLGGGNQPQHF.

This clone showed up just once. This chain uses TRBV9 with TRBJ2-2; D unresolved. Trimming stripped 0 bases from V and 3 bases from J, with 12 bases between. The germline V gene has CDR1 SGDLS and CDR2 YYNGEE. This CDR3 contains 16 residues. The CDR3 region has the DNA TGTGCCAGCAGCGTAGCTGGCTCCCACTACACCGGGGAGCTGTTTTTT. Its translation is CASSVAGSHYTGELFF.

The gene calls are TRBV5-1 and TRBJ1-4; possibly TRBD1 for D (5 bases). The V and J ends lost 5 bases and 12 bases respectively, with 23 bases between them. Germline CDR1 and CDR2: SGHRS and YFSETQ. This CDR3 is built from 15 residues. CDR3: CASSFTQGLTGELFF. The CDR3 region has the DNA TGCGCCAGCAGTTTCACACAAGGACTGACGGGGGAACTGTTTTTT.

This CDR3 reads CASSFPPGRSGGYTF. CDR3 coding DNA: TGTGCCAGCAGTTTCCCCCCGGGCCGCTCTGGGGGCTACACCTTC. The rearrangement joins TRBV27 to TRBJ1-2; D call uncertain. V lost 3 bases and J 8 bases, leaving 19 bases between the germline ends. Looked up from germline, CDR1 is MNHEY and CDR2 is SMNVEV (reference sequence). The CDR3 totals 15 residues.

This clone was recorded only once. The V gene is TRBV7-2, the J gene TRBJ2-7, with 12 bases matching TRBD2. The germline V gene encodes CDR1 SGHTA and CDR2 FQGNSA. CDR3 length: 16 amino acids. Trimming removed 5 bases from V and 0 bases from J; junction bases left unmatched: 5. CDR3 sequence (DNA): TGTGCCAGCAGCGCAACTAGCGGGAGGCCCTCCTACGAGCAGTACTTC. It encodes CASSATSGRPSYEQYF.